What follows are 27 T cell receptor beta chains derived from one specimen sequenced in a study of shared clonotypes between healthy human individuals. The data were produced by immunoSEQ multiplex PCR, yet TCRdb's version contains in-frame clones alone and is incomplete. This table has fewer than 3 million clones, 92% appearing once. The sequencing input was naive CD4+ T cells from PBMCs. The subset denotes: CD45RA+ positively selected. The receptors derive from a man between 18 and 29 years old in good health. Some clones in this sample may be carry-over from other donors' samples.

The V call is TRBV5-1, the J call TRBJ2-7; weak D call: TRBD1 (5 bases). Trimming took 4 bases from V and 5 from J, leaving 19 bases between them. Germline V gives CDR1 SGHRS, CDR2 YFSETQ. The CDR3 is 15 amino acids. The CDR3 DNA is TGCGCCAGCAGCCTTCTGACAGCGAGGTTGAACGAGCAGTACTTC. Translating gives CASSLLTARLNEQYF.

For this clone: At the DNA level, this CDR3 is encoded by other sequences in the same sample as well. This chain connects TRBV18 to TRBJ2-2, with D perhaps given as TRBD1 or TRBD2 (5 bases each). The CDR3 is made up of 14 amino acids. CDR1 KGHSH and CDR2 LQKENI come from the germline V gene. With 3 bases removed from V and 5 bases from J, the gap between germline ends came to 10 bases. The CDR3 DNA reads TGTGCCAGCTCACCCCCCGAGGGGACCGGGGAGCTGTTTTTT. It codes for CASSPPEGTGELFF.

The chain uses TRBV5-1 and TRBJ2-4, with D possibly being TRBD1 (6 bases). Trimming stripped 6 bases from V and 5 bases from J, with 15 bases between. Germline assignment: CDR1 SGHRS and CDR2 YFSETQ. CDR3 length equals 14 residues. CDR3 DNA: TGCGCCAGCATGTTTGTAGGGGGTCAAAACATTCAGTACTTC. Encoded protein: CASMFVGGQNIQYF. The full variable domain, its missing parts supplied by reference TRBV5-1 and TRBJ2-4, is KAGVTQTPRYLIKTRGQQVTLSCSPISGHRSVSWYQQTPGQGLQFLFEYFSETQRNKGNFPGRFSGRQFSNSRSEMNVSTLELGDSALYLCASMFVGGQNIQYFGAGTRLSVL.

The rearrangement links TRBV2 to TRBJ1-4; 8 bases line up with TRBD1. This CDR3 comprises 15 residues. J was trimmed by 7 bases and V by 3 bases; bases with no gene match: 7. CDR1 and CDR2 (germline): SNHLY, FYNNEI. CDR3 sequence reads: CASSEGQVGLEKLFF. For the CDR3, the DNA is TGTGCCAGCAGTGAGGGACAGGTGGGCCTTGAAAAACTGTTTTTT.

This clone was seen only a few times. The chain joins TRBV29-1 to TRBJ2-6; D unresolved. With 7 bases removed from V and 2 bases from J, the gap between germline ends came to 6 bases. Germline assignment: CDR1 SQVTM and CDR2 ANQGSEA. The CDR3 is 12 residues long. DNA for the CDR3: TGCAGCGGAAGTACTGGGGCCAACGTCCTGACTTTC. The encoded protein is CSGSTGANVLTF.

V usage is TRBV7-2 and J usage is TRBJ2-3, with a possible D match to TRBD2 (6 bases). The CDR3 has 14 residues. The germline V gene has CDR1 SGHTA and CDR2 FQGNSA. V was cut by 6 bases and J by 2 bases, with 12 bases left in between. The CDR3 sequence is CASRAAGITDTQYF. CDR3 sequence (DNA): TGTGCCAGCAGGGCGGCGGGGATCACAGATACGCAGTATTTT.

V and J are TRBV10-1 and TRBJ2-3; D gene uncertain. CDR1 is WNHNN and CDR2 is SYGVQD in the germline V gene (reference sequence). V was pared by 11 bases and J by 3 bases, with 12 bases between. The CDR3 extends over 12 amino acids. The CDR3 coding sequence is TGCGCCCAAACGGAGAGGACAGATACGCAGTATTTT. Residues: CAQTERTDTQYF.

This chain links TRBV9 with TRBJ1-5; D might be TRBD1 (5 bases). The germline gives CDR1 SGDLS, CDR2 YYNGEE. This CDR3 has 15 amino acids. The ends were cut back, 4 bases at V and 2 bases at J, with 13 bases in the middle. CDR3 DNA: TGTGCCAGCAGCCGGAGCGGGGGAGGCAATCAGCCCCAGCATTTT. As protein: CASSRSGGGNQPQHF.

This clone has only a few counts. V is TRBV28 and J is TRBJ1-1; a weak D match, TRBD1 (6 bases). Germline V lookup: CDR1 MDHEN, CDR2 SYDVKM. This CDR3 is 12 amino acids long. V lost 6 bases and J 10 bases, leaving 15 bases between the germline ends. Here the CDR3 DNA reads TGTGCCAGCAGGACTGCAGGGGCCGGAGCTTTCTTT. This encodes CASRTAGAGAFF.

This chain links TRBV7-2 with TRBJ1-2; 7 nucleotides match TRBD1. The junction had 9 bases not matched to a gene; V was cut back by 4 bases and J by 10 bases. Germline CDR1 and CDR2: SGHTA and FQGNSA. The CDR3 has 13 residues. CDR3 in amino acids: CASSSGQVGTYTF. Here the CDR3 DNA reads TGTGCCAGCAGCTCCGGACAGGTTGGGACCTACACCTTC. Full variable domain (outside the CDR3, taken from reference TRBV7-2 and TRBJ1-2): GAGVSQSPSNKVTEKGKDVELRCDPISGHTALYWYRQSLGQGLEFLIYFQGNSAPDKSGLPSDRFSAERTGGSVSTLTIQRTQQEDSAVYLCASSSGQVGTYTFGSGTRLTVV.

This clone was counted once. The V and J genes are TRBV7-9 and TRBJ1-1; D is unclear. CDR1 and CDR2 from the germline V gene are SEHNR and FQNEAQ (reference sequence). The CDR3 is made up of 13 amino acids. With 5 bases removed from V and 2 bases from J, the gap between germline ends came to 9 bases. The CDR3: CASSQAPNTEAFF. The CDR3 nucleotides are TGTGCCAGCAGCCAGGCCCCAAACACTGAAGCTTTCTTT.

The CDR3 DNA reads TGTGCCAGCAGCTTAAGTTCCCAGGGTAGGCTTACGCAGTATTTT. It specifies CASSLSSQGRLTQYF. The rearrangement joins TRBV7-3 to TRBJ2-3; maybe TRBD1 (5 bases). With 1 base removed from V and 8 bases from J, the gap between germline ends came to 16 bases. This CDR3 has 15 residues. Germline V CDR1 and CDR2: SGHTA, FQGTGA.

The chain uses TRBV19 and TRBJ1-5, with D possibly matching TRBD1 (5 bases). The ends were cut back, 6 bases at V and 11 bases at J, with 14 bases in the middle. CDR1 and CDR2 (germline): LNHDA, SQIVND (reference sequence). The CDR3 spans 12 residues. CDR3 residues: CASSQGSRAQHF. CDR3 nucleotide sequence: TGTGCCAGTAGCCAGGGTTCTCGAGCCCAGCATTTT.

The chain combines TRBV29-1 with TRBJ2-1; TRBD1 might be the D (6 bases). The germline V and J ends were trimmed by 1 base and 4 bases, with 8 bases remaining between them. This CDR3 has 13 residues. The germline gives CDR1 SQVTM, CDR2 ANQGSEA. The CDR3 DNA sequence: TGCAGCGTTGAAGGGACAGAATACAATGAGCAGTTCTTC. Its protein is CSVEGTEYNEQFF.

The CDR3 loop reads CASTLGGTVSNQPQHF. CDR3 DNA sequence: TGTGCCAGCACCCTTGGGGGGACGGTTAGCAATCAGCCCCAGCATTTT. The chain combines TRBV28 with TRBJ1-5, with D perhaps matching TRBD1 (5 bases). The V gene lost 7 bases and the J gene lost 0 bases, with 16 bases spanning the gap. Germline V gene data show CDR1 as MDHEN and CDR2 as SYDVKM. There are 16 residues in the CDR3.

This sequence joins TRBV27 and TRBJ2-1; TRBD1 is a possible D gene (5 bases). Trimming cost V 5 bases and J 7 bases, with 12 bases left between them. This CDR3 is built from 13 residues. Germline values: CDR1 MNHEY, CDR2 SMNVEV (reference sequence). The CDR3 protein is CASSPRPGNEQFF. The CDR3 DNA reads TGTGCCAGCAGTCCACGCCCAGGGAATGAGCAGTTCTTC.

The rearrangement joins TRBV7-8 to TRBJ2-1, with TRBD2 identical over 7 bases. CDR3 length: 17 residues. V trimming: 1 base; J trimming: 9 bases; junction bases outside the gene matches: 15. Germline CDR1 reads SGHVS; CDR2 reads FQNEAQ. CDR3 protein: CASSLVPFAGDVSEQFF. Written as DNA, the CDR3 is TGTGCCAGCAGCTTAGTACCCTTCGCGGGAGATGTTTCTGAGCAGTTCTTC.

This sequence joins TRBV2 and TRBJ2-3; 7 bases are a match to TRBD2. The germline V gene encodes CDR1 SNHLY and CDR2 FYNNEI. The CDR3 runs 17 residues. The trim removed 5 bases at V and 4 bases at J, leaving 15 bases unmatched. The CDR3 DNA sequence: TGTGCCAGCAGTCCCTCCGAGATAGGGAGGGTGTCAGATACGCAGTATTTT. Residues: CASSPSEIGRVSDTQYF. Full variable domain (remainder filled in from reference TRBV2 and TRBJ2-3): EPEVTQTPSHQVTQMGQEVILRCVPISNHLYFYWYRQILGQKVEFLVSFYNNEISEKSEIFDDQFSVERPDGSNFTLKIRSTKLEDSAMYFCASSPSEIGRVSDTQYFGPGTRLTVL.

The gene calls are TRBV28 and TRBJ1-4; maybe TRBD1 (6 bases). CDR1 is MDHEN, CDR2 SYDVKM, per germline. CDR3 length: 15 amino acids. V was trimmed by 6 bases and J by 8 bases, leaving 19 bases between them. As DNA, the CDR3 is TGTGCCAGCAGCCCCGGGACACGGTCGTACGAAAAACTGTTTTTT. This translates into CASSPGTRSYEKLFF.

V is TRBV10-3 and J is TRBJ1-3; 10 bases agree with TRBD1. The germline gives CDR1 ENHRY, CDR2 SYGVKD. V lost 4 bases to trimming and J lost 2 bases; unmatched junction nucleotides: 2. This CDR3 has 15 residues. The CDR3 is CAISAGTGAGNTIYF. DNA of the CDR3: TGTGCCATCAGTGCTGGGACAGGGGCTGGAAACACCATATATTTT.

The chain is built from TRBV5-6 and TRBJ2-3; 9 nucleotides agree with TRBD1. The CDR3 has 15 residues. Germline CDR1 and CDR2: SGHDT and YYEEEE. V gave up 3 bases and J gave up 3 bases; unmatched junction bases: 5. This chain's CDR3 is CASSYRGLATDTQYF. The CDR3 DNA reads as TGTGCCAGCAGCTACAGGGGGCTCGCGACAGATACGCAGTATTTT. Based on the CDR3 plus reference TRBV5-6 and TRBJ2-3, the full variable domain is DAGVTQSPTHLIKTRGQQVTLRCSPKSGHDTVSWYQQALGQGPQFIFQYYEEEERQRGNFPDRFSGHQFPNYSSELNVNALLLGDSALYLCASSYRGLATDTQYFGPGTRLTVL.

This clone has just one count. The chain recombines TRBV7-2 with TRBJ1-1, with D possibly being TRBD1 (6 bases). Trimming cost V 4 bases and J 12 bases, with 15 bases left between them. This CDR3 is 12 amino acids long. Germline-derived CDR1 and CDR2 are SGHTA and FQGNSA. The CDR3 DNA follows: TGTGCCAGCAGCTCTCAGGGGACTCGGTCTTTCTTT. Protein sequence: CASSSQGTRSFF.

This chain links TRBV5-4 with TRBJ2-3; 16 positions match TRBD2. The J segment lost 7 bases and the V segment lost 4 bases, leaving 18 bases of the junction unmatched. Germline assignment: CDR1 SGHNT and CDR2 YYREEE (reference sequence). There are 20 residues in the CDR3. The CDR3 DNA is TGTGCCAGCAGCCCGGGACTAGCGGGAGGGTCCCGAAGCCTCACGCATACGCAGTATTTT. As protein: CASSPGLAGGSRSLTHTQYF.

The chain carries TRBV7-6 and TRBJ2-1; D may correspond to TRBD1 or TRBD2 (5 bases each). Trimming shortened V by 1 base and J by 8 bases, and 18 bases separated the two germline ends. Germline CDR1 is SGHVS and CDR2 is FNYEAQ. The CDR3 consists of 16 residues. Here the CDR3 reads CASSLDFGGVFHEQFF. In DNA, the CDR3 is TGTGCCAGCAGCTTAGATTTTGGGGGAGTTTTCCATGAGCAGTTCTTC.

This clone was observed a few times. Other DNA sequences in this specimen translate into the identical CDR3. The rearrangement links TRBV5-1 to TRBJ1-2; D is uncertain. CDR1 and CDR2 from the germline V gene are SGHRS and YFSETQ. The V and J ends lost 0 bases and 4 bases respectively, with 4 bases between them. The CDR3 is 12 residues long. The CDR3 sequence is CASSLVGYGYTF. CDR3 DNA: TGCGCCAGCAGCTTGGTTGGCTATGGCTACACCTTC. Complete variable domain (other parts from reference TRBV5-1 and TRBJ1-2): KAGVTQTPRYLIKTRGQQVTLSCSPISGHRSVSWYQQTPGQGLQFLFEYFSETQRNKGNFPGRFSGRQFSNSRSEMNVSTLELGDSALYLCASSLVGYGYTFGSGTRLTVV.

In regard to this clone: Germline and junction disagree at one end, which may indicate a read error. The rearrangement joins TRBV7-6 to TRBJ1-1; 10 bases map to TRBD1. Looked up from germline, CDR1 is SGHVS and CDR2 is FNYEAQ. This CDR3 has 17 residues. CDR3 sequence reads: CASSLGQGGRSDTKAFF. Here the CDR3 DNA reads TGTGCCAGCAGCCTCGGACAGGGGGGGAGATCGGACACTAAAGCTTTCTTT.

The chain is built from TRBV5-1 and TRBJ2-3, with a weak D call TRBD1 (6 bases). Germline loops: CDR1 SGHRS, CDR2 YFSETQ. V lost 4 bases to trimming and J lost 0 bases, with 12 bases between them. CDR3 size: 15 residues. This CDR3 reads CASSPGHTSTDTQYF. CDR3 coding DNA: TGCGCCAGCAGCCCGGGACACACAAGCACAGATACGCAGTATTTT.